The rows below give T cell receptor beta chains drawn from one sample of a study of cytotoxic CD8 clonotypes in ibrutinib-treated CLL. Some clones are missing from TCRdb's copy, which holds only in-frame ones; the method was immunoSEQ multiplex PCR. The data hold approximately 12,000 clones, with approximately 67% observed a single time. Sequencing was performed on PBMCs, taken before ibrutinib treatment. The receptors were sampled from a human donor with chronic lymphocytic leukemia. The CDR3 runs from the conserved cysteine through the conserved F or W. A D gene is named only where the DNA matches it firmly. Size is stated for part of the rows, as once, few or many counts, or as a class when the clone is expanded.

v_gene	d_gene	j_gene	abundance	CDR3aa	CDR3nt
TRBV27	TRBD2	TRBJ2-7	.	CASSLLSSGGVGEQYF	TGTGCCAGCAGTTTATTATCTAGCGGGGGGGTTGGCGAGCAGTACTTC
TRBV6-5	TRBD1	TRBJ1-4	few	CASSSQGGEKLFF	TGTGCCAGCAGTTCCCAGGGGGGTGAAAAACTGTTTTTT
TRBV4-3	.	TRBJ2-7	.	CASSQARDNYEQYF	TGCGCCAGCAGCCAAGCTCGCGACAACTACGAGCAGTACTTC
TRBV19	.	TRBJ2-7	.	CASSILRGPYEQYF	TGTGCCAGTAGTATCCTGCGGGGACCCTACGAGCAGTACTTC
TRBV6-5	.	TRBJ1-5	.	CASSQQRYQPQHF	TGTGCCAGCAGTCAACAACGTTACCAGCCCCAGCATTTT
TRBV15	TRBD2	TRBJ2-5	few	CATSRHSSGQETQYF	TGTGCCACCAGCAGGCACTCTAGCGGACAAGAGACCCAGTACTTC
TRBV4-3	.	TRBJ2-5	few	CASSQDRSSEETQYF	TGCGCCAGCAGCCAAGATAGGAGCTCTGAAGAGACCCAGTACTTC
TRBV19	.	TRBJ2-1	.	CASSIVRGNEQFF	TGTGCCAGTAGTATAGTCCGGGGGAATGAGCAGTTCTTC
TRBV7-3	TRBD2	TRBJ2-2	.	CASSPGLAVSTGELFF	TGTGCCAGCAGCCCCGGGCTAGCGGTTTCCACCGGGGAGCTGTTTTTT
TRBV4-2	.	TRBJ2-7	medium-sized	CASSYRTVGYEQYF	TGTGCCAGCAGCTACCGGACGGTTGGCTACGAGCAGTACTTC
TRBV15	TRBD1	TRBJ1-3	.	CATSRDRGPGNTIYF	TGTGCCACCAGCAGAGACAGGGGGCCTGGAAACACCATATATTTT
TRBV6-5	TRBD1	TRBJ2-7	.	CASSNGQGTYEQYF	TGTGCCAGCAGTAACGGACAGGGGACCTACGAGCAGTACTTC
TRBV7-3	.	TRBJ2-5	.	CASSFKGIANTEETQYF	TGTGCCAGCAGCTTTAAGGGGATAGCTAATACCGAAGAGACCCAGTACTTC